Below, 11 T cell receptor beta chains from the same sample are listed, as sequenced in a study of blood T cell repertoires in COVID-19. Clones were read by immunoSEQ multiplex PCR, and TCRdb kept only the in-frame ones, dropping some. The repertoire holds 95,000 to 100,000 clones, with around 87% as singletons. Sequenced: peripheral blood. These TCRs come from a woman in her thirties with acute or convalescent COVID-19.

The genes are TRBV5-1 and TRBJ1-5; tentative D call: TRBD1 (5 bases). The V gene lost 0 bases and the J gene lost 1 base, with 8 bases spanning the gap. In germline, CDR1 is SGHRS, CDR2 YFSETQ. This CDR3 comprises 15 residues. The CDR3 bases are TGCGCCAGCAGCTTGGAGGGGTTCAGCAATCAGCCCCAGCATTTT. This encodes CASSLEGFSNQPQHF.

The gene calls are TRBV11-3 and TRBJ2-1, with TRBD1 matching 9 bases. The V segment lost 5 bases and the J segment 9 bases; nucleotides outside the gene matches: 11. The germline V gene has CDR1 SGHNT and CDR2 YENEEA. The CDR3 covers 15 residues. This CDR3 is CASSPGQGSFGEQFF. The CDR3 DNA sequence: TGTGCCAGCAGCCCGGGACAGGGTAGTTTCGGTGAGCAGTTCTTC.

The chain links TRBV14 to TRBJ2-2; D is possibly TRBD1 (5 bases). The V end was cut by 1 base, the J end by 0 bases, with 9 bases between. Per the germline V gene, CDR1 is SGHDN and CDR2 is FVKESK. There are 16 residues in the CDR3. The CDR3 region is CASSQAAGTNTGELFF. In DNA form, the CDR3 reads TGTGCCAGCAGCCAAGCGGCAGGGACGAACACCGGGGAGCTGTTTTTT. The full variable domain, rest sourced from reference TRBV14 and TRBJ2-2, is EAGVTQFPSHSVIEKGQTVTLRCDPISGHDNLYWYRRVMGKEIKFLLHFVKESKQDESGMPNNRFLAERTGGTYSTLKVQPAELEDSGVYFCASSQAAGTNTGELFFGEGSRLTVL.

The chain links TRBV6-5 to TRBJ1-1; TRBD1 might be the D (6 bases). The CDR3 length is 14 residues. V was pared by 6 bases and J by 4 bases, with 15 bases between. Germline values: CDR1 MNHEY, CDR2 SVGAGI. Written as DNA, the CDR3 is TGTGCCAGCAGCTCGACCCAGGGGATCACTGAAGCTTTCTTT. It encodes CASSSTQGITEAFF.

Points on this clone: This same CDR3 is encoded by further DNA sequences in the sample. This chain joins TRBV18 and TRBJ1-4, with 9 nucleotides matching TRBD1. The CDR3 is 13 amino acids. Germline assignment: CDR1 KGHSH and CDR2 LQKENI. Unmatched junction bases numbered 4, after V lost 3 bases and J lost 11 bases. The CDR3 DNA follows: TGTGCCAGCTCACCGGGACAGGGAGAGAAACTGTTTTTT. Its protein is CASSPGQGEKLFF. Together with reference TRBV18 and TRBJ1-4, the CDR3 gives the full variable domain: NAGVMQNPRHLVRRRGQEARLRCSPMKGHSHVYWYRQLPEEGLKFMVYLQKENIIDESGMPKERFSAEFPKEGPSILRIQQVVRGDSAAYFCASSPGQGEKLFFGSGTQLSVL.

The V and J genes are TRBV28 and TRBJ1-2, with TRBD1 matching 7 bases. Germline V lookup: CDR1 MDHEN, CDR2 SYDVKM. The junction had 14 bases not matched to a gene; V was cut back by 7 bases and J by 6 bases. This CDR3 is 15 amino acids long. CDR3 region: CASTTPGGSYDGYTF. The CDR3 region has the DNA TGTGCCAGCACCACCCCAGGGGGTTCTTACGATGGCTACACCTTC.

V usage is TRBV12-5 and J usage is TRBJ2-7, with D perhaps matching TRBD1 (5 bases). The CDR3 runs 14 residues. V shed 2 bases and J shed 0 bases, with 8 bases lying between them. Per germline, CDR1 LGHNT and CDR2 FRNRAP. As DNA, the CDR3 is TGTGCTAGTGGTTTGCAGGGCCCCTCCTACGAGCAGTACTTC. Protein product: CASGLQGPSYEQYF.

This clone showed up just once. This chain connects TRBV7-9 to TRBJ2-7; 8 nucleotides match TRBD1. Germline V gene sequence: CDR1 SEHNR, CDR2 FQNEAQ (reference sequence). CDR3 size: 15 residues. The trim removed 5 bases at V and 4 bases at J, leaving 10 bases unmatched. The CDR3 here is CASSTDRGVGYEQYF. For the CDR3, the DNA is TGTGCCAGCAGCACCGACAGGGGCGTCGGGTACGAGCAGTACTTC.

The J gene is TRBJ1-2, the V gene TRBV20-1; D unresolved. The CDR3 is 11 amino acids. Germline V lookup: CDR1 DFQATT, CDR2 SNEGSKA (reference sequence). The ends were cut back, 7 bases at V and 10 bases at J, with 16 bases in the middle. CDR3 bases: TGCAGTGTGTGGGAGAGGGCCACCTACACCTTC. Its protein product is CSVWERATYTF.

The table lists this clone with a count of one. This rearrangement joins TRBV7-9 to TRBJ1-5; tentatively, D is TRBD1 (6 bases). From germline, CDR1 is SEHNR and CDR2 FQNEAQ (reference sequence). This CDR3 has 14 residues. V dropped 5 bases and J dropped 10 bases, with 18 bases sitting between them. The CDR3 loop is CASSADRWSEPQHF. The DNA of the CDR3 is TGTGCCAGCAGCGCAGACAGGTGGAGTGAACCCCAGCATTTT.

The chain uses TRBV27 and TRBJ1-3; D not certain. Trimming shortened V by 7 bases and J by 0 bases, and 7 bases separated the two germline ends. Germline V gene sequence: CDR1 MNHEY, CDR2 SMNVEV (reference sequence). The CDR3 totals 13 residues. CDR3 in amino acids: CASTSSSGNTIYF. The CDR3 DNA reads as TGTGCCAGCACGTCTTCCTCTGGAAACACCATATATTTT.